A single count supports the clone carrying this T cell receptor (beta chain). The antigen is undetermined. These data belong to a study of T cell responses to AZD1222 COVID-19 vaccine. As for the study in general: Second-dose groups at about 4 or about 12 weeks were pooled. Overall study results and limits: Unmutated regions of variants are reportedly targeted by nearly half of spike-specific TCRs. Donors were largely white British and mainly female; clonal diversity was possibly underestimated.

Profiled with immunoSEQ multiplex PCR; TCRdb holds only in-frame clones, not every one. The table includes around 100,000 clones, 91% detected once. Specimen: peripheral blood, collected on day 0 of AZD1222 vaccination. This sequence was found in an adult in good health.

The CDR3 reads CASKTRPNTGELFF. CDR3 DNA sequence: TGTGCCAGCAAGACCAGGCCGAACACCGGGGAGCTGTTTTTT. The rearrangement links TRBV6-5 to TRBJ2-2; D is uncertain. Trimming left V 7 bases short and J 0 bases short, with 9 bases between. The CDR3 is 14 residues long. The V gene's germline CDR1 is MNHEY and CDR2 SVGAGI.